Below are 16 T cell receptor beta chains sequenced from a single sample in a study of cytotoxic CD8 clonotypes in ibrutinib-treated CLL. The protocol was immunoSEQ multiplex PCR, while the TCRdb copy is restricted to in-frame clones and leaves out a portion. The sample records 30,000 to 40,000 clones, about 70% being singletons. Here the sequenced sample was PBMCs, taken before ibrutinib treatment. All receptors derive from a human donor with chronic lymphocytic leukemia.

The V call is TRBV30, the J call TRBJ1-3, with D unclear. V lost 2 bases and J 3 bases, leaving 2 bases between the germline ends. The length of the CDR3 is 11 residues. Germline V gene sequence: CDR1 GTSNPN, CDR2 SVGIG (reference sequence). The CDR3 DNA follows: TGTGCCTGGAGTTATGGAAACACCATATATTTT. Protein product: CAWSYGNTIYF.

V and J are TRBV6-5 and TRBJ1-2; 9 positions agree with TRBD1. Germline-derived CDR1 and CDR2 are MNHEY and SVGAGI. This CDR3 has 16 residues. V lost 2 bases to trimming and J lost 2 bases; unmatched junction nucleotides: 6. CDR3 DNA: TGTGCCAGCAGTTACGGCGGACAGGGGACGAACTATGGCTACACCTTC. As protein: CASSYGGQGTNYGYTF.

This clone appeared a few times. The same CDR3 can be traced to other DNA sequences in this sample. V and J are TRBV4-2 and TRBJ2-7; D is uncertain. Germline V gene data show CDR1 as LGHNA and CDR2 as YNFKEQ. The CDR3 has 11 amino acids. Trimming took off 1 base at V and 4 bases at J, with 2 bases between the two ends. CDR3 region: CASSQAYEQYF. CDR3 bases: TGTGCCAGCAGCCAAGCATACGAGCAGTACTTC.

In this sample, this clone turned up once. Here the CDR3 DNA reads TGTGCCAGCGTCGTACACCACGGGGGGGCCGGCGGGGAGCTGTTTTTT. Protein sequence: CASVVHHGGAGGELFF. The chain employs TRBV18 and TRBJ2-2; 8 nucleotides line up with TRBD2. This CDR3 is built from 16 residues. The V gene end was trimmed by 8 bases and the J gene end by 7 bases; junction bases not matched to a gene: 15. Germline V gives CDR1 KGHSH, CDR2 LQKENI. Combining the CDR3 with reference TRBV18 and TRBJ2-2 gives the whole variable domain NAGVMQNPRHLVRRRGQEARLRCSPMKGHSHVYWYRQLPEEGLKFMVYLQKENIIDESGMPKERFSAEFPKEGPSILRIQQVVRGDSAAYFCASVVHHGGAGGELFFGEGSRLTVL.

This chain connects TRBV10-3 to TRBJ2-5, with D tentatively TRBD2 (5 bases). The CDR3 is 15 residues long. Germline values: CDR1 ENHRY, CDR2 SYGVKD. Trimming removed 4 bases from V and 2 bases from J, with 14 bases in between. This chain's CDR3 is CAISVGLAKQETQYF. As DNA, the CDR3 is TGTGCCATCAGTGTTGGGCTAGCCAAGCAAGAGACCCAGTACTTC.

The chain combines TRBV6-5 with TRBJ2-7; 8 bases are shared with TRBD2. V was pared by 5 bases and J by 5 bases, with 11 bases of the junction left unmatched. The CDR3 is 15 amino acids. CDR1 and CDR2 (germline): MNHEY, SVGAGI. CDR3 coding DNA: TGTGCCAGCAGTAGTTGGAGCGGGAGTTTCAACGAGCAGTACTTC. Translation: CASSSWSGSFNEQYF.

The CDR3 reads CASSHGRENTEAFF. The DNA of the CDR3 is TGTGCCAGCAGCCACGGACGGGAGAACACTGAAGCTTTCTTT. V usage is TRBV28 and J usage is TRBJ1-1, with unresolved D. CDR1 MDHEN and CDR2 SYDVKM come from the germline V gene. The CDR3 runs 14 residues. Trimming removed 6 bases at V and 1 base at J, with 12 bases between.

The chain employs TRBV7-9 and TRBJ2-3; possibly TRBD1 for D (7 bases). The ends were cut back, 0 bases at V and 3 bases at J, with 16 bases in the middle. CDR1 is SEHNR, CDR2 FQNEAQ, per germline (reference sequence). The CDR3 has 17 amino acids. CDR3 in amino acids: CASSLAGGPTGTDTQYF. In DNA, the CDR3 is TGTGCCAGCAGCTTAGCGGGGGGCCCGACAGGGACAGATACGCAGTATTTT.

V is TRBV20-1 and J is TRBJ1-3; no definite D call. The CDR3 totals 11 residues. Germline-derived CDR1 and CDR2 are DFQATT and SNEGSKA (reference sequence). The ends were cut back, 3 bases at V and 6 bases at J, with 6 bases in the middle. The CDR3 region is CSASLLNTIYF. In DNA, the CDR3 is TGCAGTGCTAGTCTTTTAAACACCATATATTTT.

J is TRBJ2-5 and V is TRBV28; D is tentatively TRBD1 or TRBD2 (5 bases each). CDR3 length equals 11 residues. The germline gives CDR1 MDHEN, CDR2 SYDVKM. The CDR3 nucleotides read TGTTCGTCCCGGGGCACGGAGACCCAGTACTTC. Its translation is CSSRGTETQYF.

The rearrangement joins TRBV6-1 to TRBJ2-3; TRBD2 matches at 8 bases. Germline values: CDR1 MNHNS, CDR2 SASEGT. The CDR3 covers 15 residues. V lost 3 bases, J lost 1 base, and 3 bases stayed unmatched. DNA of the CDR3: TGTGCCAGCAGTGATCAAGCGGGGGGCACAGATACGCAGTATTTT. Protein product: CASSDQAGGTDTQYF.

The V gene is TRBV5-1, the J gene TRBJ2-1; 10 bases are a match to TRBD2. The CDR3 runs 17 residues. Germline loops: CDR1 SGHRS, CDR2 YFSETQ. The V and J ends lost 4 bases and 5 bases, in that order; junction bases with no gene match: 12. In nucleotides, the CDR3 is TGCGCCAGCAGCCACGGCACTACTAGCGGGGTTGACAATGAGCAGTTCTTC. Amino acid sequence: CASSHGTTSGVDNEQFF.

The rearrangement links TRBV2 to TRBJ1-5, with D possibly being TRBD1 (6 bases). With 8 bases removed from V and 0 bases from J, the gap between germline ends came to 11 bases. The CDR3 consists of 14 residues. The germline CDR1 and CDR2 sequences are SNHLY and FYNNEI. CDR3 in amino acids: CASAGVVSNQPQHF. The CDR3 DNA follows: TGTGCCAGCGCAGGGGTAGTTAGCAATCAGCCCCAGCATTTT.

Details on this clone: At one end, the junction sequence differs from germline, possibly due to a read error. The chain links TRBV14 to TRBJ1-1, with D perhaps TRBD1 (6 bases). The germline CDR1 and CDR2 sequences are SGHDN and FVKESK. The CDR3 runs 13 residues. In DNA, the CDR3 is TGTGCCAGCAGCAAAGAGAGGGGGACTGAAGCTTTCTTT. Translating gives CASSKERGTEAFF.

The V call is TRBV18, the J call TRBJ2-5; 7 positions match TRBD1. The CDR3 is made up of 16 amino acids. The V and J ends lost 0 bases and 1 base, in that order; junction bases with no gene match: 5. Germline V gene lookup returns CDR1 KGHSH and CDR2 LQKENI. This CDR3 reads CASSPPLQGVQETQYF. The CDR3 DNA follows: TGTGCCAGCTCACCACCTCTCCAGGGGGTCCAAGAGACCCAGTACTTC.

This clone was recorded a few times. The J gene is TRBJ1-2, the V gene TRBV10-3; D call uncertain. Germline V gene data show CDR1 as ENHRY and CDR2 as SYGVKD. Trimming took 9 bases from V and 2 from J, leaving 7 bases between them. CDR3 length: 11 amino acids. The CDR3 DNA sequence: TGTGCCATAGAAGAGAACTATGGCTACACCTTC. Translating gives CAIEENYGYTF.